Here is one T cell receptor (beta chain) with its context. Antigen specificity is unknown. This sample is drawn from a study of STAT3 mutations in large granular lymphocyte leukemia. Overall study findings and caveats: In several patients, dominant TCR clone burden exceeded STAT3 mutant burden. Clonal expansion was inferred from samples taken at other timepoints. Every T-LGLL patient had at least one immunodominant TCRbeta clonotype. All newly emerging clones after therapy were STAT3 wild type. A small but highly pathogenic clone may have been missed.

The CDR3 runs 13 residues. Trimming took 0 bases from V and 3 from J, leaving 6 bases between them. Per germline, CDR1 MNHNS and CDR2 SASEGT. TCRdb's copy holds only in-frame clones and misses some; the assay was immunoSEQ multiplex PCR. This table has more than 7,000 clones, about 89% appearing once. The receptor was derived from an older man with T-cell large granular lymphocyte leukemia. Some clones in this sample may be carry-over from other donors' samples. This chain connects TRBV6-1 to TRBJ2-7; D ambiguous. Sequencing was carried out using peripheral blood mononuclear cells. DNA of the CDR3: TGTGCCAGCAGTGAAGCTCGGTTCTACGAGCAGTACTTC. This translates into CASSEARFYEQYF.